The 31 T cell receptor beta chains listed next were all sequenced from one sample in a study of cytomegalovirus exposure and HLA in healthy donors. PCR used 60 Vbeta primers and 13 Jbeta primers. Assay used: immunoSEQ multiplex PCR; TCRdb lists only in-frame clones, some missing. This repertoire includes tens of thousands of clones. Sequenced sample: PBMCs. Receptors were obtained from a man aged 45 to 65 in good health and CMV-seropositive.

The CDR3 here is CASGGAGDSNQPQHF. The CDR3 coding sequence is TGTGCCAGCGGGGGGGCCGGGGATAGCAATCAGCCCCAGCATTTT. V gene TRBV27 combines with J gene TRBJ1-5; the D gene is possibly TRBD1 (6 bases). The CDR3 totals 15 residues. Germline CDR1 reads MNHEY; CDR2 reads SMNVEV (reference sequence). The V end lost 8 bases, the J end lost 0 bases, and 14 bases lay between the germline ends.

The V gene is TRBV19, the J gene TRBJ2-1; D is possibly TRBD2 (6 bases). The CDR3 contains 15 residues. V lost 5 bases to trimming and J lost 0 bases, with 11 bases between them. In germline, CDR1 is LNHDA, CDR2 SQIVND (reference sequence). The CDR3 coding sequence is TGTGCCAGTAGTTCGGACGGGAGCTCCTACAATGAGCAGTTCTTC. This sequence encodes CASSSDGSSYNEQFF. Using reference TRBV19 and TRBJ2-1 for the parts outside the CDR3, the full variable domain is DGGITQSPKYLFRKEGQNVTLSCEQNLNHDAMYWYRQDPGQGLRLIYYSQIVNDFQKGDIAEGYSVSREKKESFPLTVTSAQKNPTAFYLCASSSDGSSYNEQFFGPGTRLTVL.

The V gene is TRBV4-1, the J gene TRBJ2-2; 11 bases map to TRBD2. J lost 6 bases, V lost 4 bases, and 4 bases had no gene match. Germline CDR1 and CDR2: MGHRA and YSYEKL. The CDR3 extends over 15 amino acids. Here the CDR3 reads CASSRGLAGAGELFF. As DNA, the CDR3 is TGCGCCAGCAGCCGCGGACTAGCGGGCGCCGGGGAGCTGTTTTTT.

The CDR3 bases are TGTGCCAGCAGCTTGGGTAGCGGGTACGAGCAGTACGTC. Its translation is CASSLGSGYEQYV. This sequence joins TRBV7-9 and TRBJ2-7; 7 bases are shared with TRBD2. Losses at the gene ends were 3 bases for V and 4 bases for J; bases not matched to a gene: 3. Germline V CDR1 and CDR2: SEHNR, FQNEAQ (reference sequence). The CDR3 has 13 residues.

The chain joins TRBV6-5 to TRBJ2-7; 9 bases agree with TRBD2. CDR1 MNHEY and CDR2 SVGAGI come from the germline V gene. V lost 6 bases, J lost 0 bases, and 6 bases stayed unmatched. The CDR3 consists of 15 residues. The CDR3 here is CASSPLSGSSYEQYF. DNA of the CDR3: TGTGCCAGCAGCCCACTTAGCGGGAGCTCCTACGAGCAGTACTTC.

The chain uses TRBV4-3 and TRBJ2-1; maybe TRBD1 (6 bases). The CDR3 consists of 14 residues. V dropped 4 bases and J dropped 6 bases, with 13 bases sitting between them. Looked up from germline, CDR1 is LGHNA and CDR2 is YSLEER. The CDR3 loop reads CASSPLQGGNEQFF. The DNA of the CDR3 is TGCGCCAGCAGCCCCCTACAGGGCGGCAATGAGCAGTTCTTC.

The chain carries TRBV19 and TRBJ1-2, with 10 bases identical to TRBD1. The germline gives CDR1 LNHDA, CDR2 SQIVND (reference sequence). This CDR3 has 15 amino acids. V trimming: 5 bases; J trimming: 7 bases; junction bases outside the gene matches: 10. The CDR3 reads CASSVSGTGASGYTF. The DNA of the CDR3 is TGTGCCAGTAGTGTCTCCGGGACAGGGGCGTCTGGCTACACCTTC.

The chain carries TRBV6-4 and TRBJ1-5; D gene unclear. The CDR3 spans 14 residues. Trimming stripped 4 bases from V and 6 bases from J, with 13 bases between. Germline loops: CDR1 MRHNA, CDR2 SNTAGT. Here the CDR3 DNA reads TGTGCCAGCAGTGCGGCCCTGTGGAGTCAGCCCCAGCATTTT. Translating it yields CASSAALWSQPQHF.

V and J are TRBV7-2 and TRBJ2-7; D gene ambiguous. This CDR3 spans 16 amino acids. The germline V and J ends were trimmed by 2 bases and 0 bases, with 14 bases remaining between them. CDR1 is SGHTA, CDR2 FQGNSA, per germline. In DNA form, the CDR3 reads TGTGCCAGCAGCTTATTATCAGGTACCTCCTCCTACGAGCAGTACTTC. It encodes CASSLLSGTSSYEQYF.

A remark on this clone: The junction differs from germline at one of its ends, possibly a read error. Other DNA sequences within the sample encode an identical CDR3. The chain couples TRBV4-2 to TRBJ2-3, with D perhaps matching TRBD2 (6 bases). The germline CDR1 and CDR2 sequences are LGHNA and YNFKEQ. There are 13 residues in the CDR3. The CDR3 protein is CASSPGGTDTQYF. CDR3 sequence (DNA): TGTGCCAGCAGCCCCGGGGGTACAGATACACAGTATTTT.

The rearrangement links TRBV7-2 to TRBJ2-7; the match to TRBD1 covers 9 bases. Germline V gene data show CDR1 as SGHTA and CDR2 as FQGNSA. The CDR3 runs to 15 residues. V shed 1 base and J 1 base; nucleotides not matched to a gene: 2. CDR3 in DNA: TGTGCCAGCAGCTTAGTGGGGACAGGGTCCTACGAGCAGTACGTC. Protein sequence: CASSLVGTGSYEQYV.

The chain has TRBV15 and TRBJ1-3; 7 bases map to TRBD1. The germline V gene has CDR1 LNHNV and CDR2 YYDKDF (reference sequence). V dropped 1 base and J dropped 0; count of bases not matched to a gene: 3. The CDR3 loop spans 16 amino acids. CDR3 sequence (DNA): TGTGCCACCAGCAGAGGGGGACAGCTCTCTGGAAACACCATATATTTT. Amino acids: CATSRGGQLSGNTIYF.

In the case of this clone: Sequence at one end of the junction differs from germline and may be a read error. The chain joins TRBV13 to TRBJ2-5; 9 bases are shared with TRBD2. This CDR3 has 16 residues. Germline CDR1 is PRHDT and CDR2 is FYEKMQ (reference sequence). CDR3 sequence (DNA): TGTACCAGCAGCTTCGCGGGAGGGCGATTAGGGGAGACCCAGTACTTC. Encoded protein: CTSSFAGGRLGETQYF.

The gene calls are TRBV18 and TRBJ1-1; TRBD1 might be the D (5 bases). This CDR3 is built from 15 residues. Germline CDR1 is KGHSH and CDR2 is LQKENI. The V gene lost 3 bases and the J gene lost 0 bases, with 11 bases spanning the gap. This CDR3 is CASSPGRQLNTEAFF. Written as DNA, the CDR3 is TGTGCCAGCTCACCGGGGCGGCAGTTGAACACTGAAGCTTTCTTT. The full variable domain, completed using reference TRBV18 and TRBJ1-1, is NAGVMQNPRHLVRRRGQEARLRCSPMKGHSHVYWYRQLPEEGLKFMVYLQKENIIDESGMPKERFSAEFPKEGPSILRIQQVVRGDSAAYFCASSPGRQLNTEAFFGQGTRLTVV.

This chain connects TRBV19 to TRBJ2-3, with 12 bases fitting TRBD2. CDR1 and CDR2 from the germline V gene are LNHDA and SQIVND (reference sequence). This CDR3 comprises 16 residues. The V and J ends lost 4 bases and 3 bases, in that order; junction bases with no gene match: 5. CDR3: CASSSRLAGDTDTQYF. CDR3 nucleotide sequence: TGTGCCAGTAGTAGCCGACTAGCGGGAGATACAGATACGCAGTATTTT.

The rearrangement uses TRBV7-2 and TRBJ1-4; 7 bases are a match to TRBD1. Germline trimming cut 5 bases from V and 5 bases from J; bases unmatched to any gene: 8. There are 15 residues in the CDR3. Germline CDR1 is SGHTA and CDR2 is FQGNSA. The CDR3 sequence is CASSPRQGSNEKLFF. The CDR3 coding sequence is TGTGCCAGCAGCCCGCGACAGGGTTCGAATGAAAAACTGTTTTTT.

The chain combines TRBV15 with TRBJ2-2; maybe TRBD2 (5 bases). V dropped 0 bases and J dropped 0 bases, with 8 bases sitting between them. Looked up from germline, CDR1 is LNHNV and CDR2 is YYDKDF (reference sequence). This CDR3 spans 16 amino acids. The CDR3: CATSREPAANTGELFF. CDR3 nucleotides: TGTGCCACCAGCAGAGAACCAGCGGCGAACACCGGGGAGCTGTTTTTT.

This chain links TRBV6-5 with TRBJ2-1; perhaps TRBD2 as D (6 bases). The germline V gene encodes CDR1 MNHEY and CDR2 SVGAGI. V was shortened by 7 bases and J by 6 bases, with 13 bases between the two germline ends. CDR3 size: 13 residues. Here the CDR3 reads CASTKTSSNEQFF. For the CDR3, the DNA is TGTGCCAGCACCAAGACTAGTTCCAATGAGCAGTTCTTC.

The rearrangement uses TRBV11-2 and TRBJ2-1, with TRBD2 matching over 7 bases. Looked up from germline, CDR1 is SGHAT and CDR2 is FQNNGV. The CDR3 extends over 14 amino acids. Losses at the gene ends were 5 bases for V and 9 bases for J; bases not matched to a gene: 10. CDR3 DNA sequence: TGTGCCAGCAGCCAAGCCGGGGGGTTGGGTGAGCAGTTCTTC. Encoded protein: CASSQAGGLGEQFF.

The rearrangement joins TRBV6-6 to TRBJ2-1; TRBD2 agrees at 8 bases. The V segment lost 6 bases and the J segment 7 bases; nucleotides outside the gene matches: 5. The CDR3 is made up of 13 amino acids. Germline loops: CDR1 MNHNY, CDR2 SVGAGI (reference sequence). CDR3 sequence (DNA): TGTGCCAGCAGCGACAGCGGGAGAAATGAGCAGTTCTTC. Translated, it gives CASSDSGRNEQFF.

This chain connects TRBV6-5 to TRBJ1-1; D is perhaps TRBD1 (5 bases). The CDR3 loop spans 15 amino acids. The germline V and J ends were trimmed by 6 bases and 5 bases, with 19 bases remaining between them. From germline, CDR1 is MNHEY and CDR2 SVGAGI. CDR3 in amino acids: CASSPEFGAGTEAFF. The DNA for the CDR3 is TGTGCCAGCAGCCCCGAGTTTGGGGCAGGGACTGAAGCTTTCTTT.

The rearrangement joins TRBV4-2 to TRBJ2-1; TRBD2 aligns across 11 bases. There are 17 residues in the CDR3. Germline V lookup: CDR1 LGHNA, CDR2 YNFKEQ. J was trimmed by 5 bases and V by 0 bases; bases with no gene match: 6. The CDR3 here is CASSQEETGLADNEQFF. The CDR3 DNA sequence: TGTGCCAGCAGCCAAGAAGAGACGGGACTAGCGGACAATGAGCAGTTCTTC.

The chain joins TRBV2 to TRBJ1-5, with 9 bases aligning to TRBD1. V was pared by 8 bases and J by 4 bases, with 6 bases of the junction left unmatched. Germline values: CDR1 SNHLY, CDR2 FYNNEI. The CDR3 loop spans 14 amino acids. The CDR3 nucleotides read TGTGCCAGCTCCGGGACAGGGAATAATCAGCCCCAGCATTTT. Amino acids: CASSGTGNNQPQHF.

The rearrangement links TRBV27 to TRBJ2-5, with D possibly matching TRBD1 (5 bases). Trimming stripped 6 bases from V and 3 bases from J, with 14 bases between. This CDR3 contains 14 residues. Germline CDR1 reads MNHEY; CDR2 reads SMNVEV (reference sequence). The CDR3 loop reads CASRALDTEETQYF. CDR3 in DNA: TGTGCCAGCAGAGCCTTGGACACAGAAGAGACCCAGTACTTC.

The chain recombines TRBV5-1 with TRBJ1-5; TRBD1 agrees at 8 bases. This CDR3 is built from 15 residues. From germline, CDR1 is SGHRS and CDR2 YFSETQ. Losses at the gene ends were 2 bases for V and 4 bases for J; bases not matched to a gene: 5. CDR3: CASSLSGQDNQPQHF. The CDR3 bases are TGCGCCAGCAGCTTATCGGGACAGGATAATCAGCCCCAGCATTTT.

This rearrangement joins TRBV25-1 to TRBJ2-3, with 8 positions matching TRBD2. Trimming at V came to 5 bases and at J to 6 bases, leaving 7 bases not matched to a gene. Germline CDR1 reads MGHDK; CDR2 reads SYGVNS. The CDR3 totals 14 residues. The CDR3 bases are TGTGCCAGCAGTTATGGGGGACTAGGTGATACGCAGTATTTT. It yields the protein CASSYGGLGDTQYF.

Here the CDR3 DNA reads TGTGCCAGCAGTTACCCGGGACAGCCCCAGCATTTT. Encoded protein: CASSYPGQPQHF. The rearrangement joins TRBV6-5 to TRBJ1-5; no reliable D call. Trimming left V 2 bases short and J 7 bases short, with 6 bases between. This CDR3 contains 12 residues. CDR1 MNHEY and CDR2 SVGAGI come from the germline V gene.

The V and J genes are TRBV6-1 and TRBJ1-1; D is unclear. The CDR3 totals 13 residues. CDR1 is MNHNS, CDR2 SASEGT, per germline. With 4 bases removed from V and 1 base from J, the gap between germline ends came to 7 bases. The CDR3 DNA follows: TGTGCCAGCAGTGCAACAGCGAACACTGAAGCTTTCTTT. It translates to CASSATANTEAFF.

This sequence joins TRBV30 and TRBJ2-4; 11 bases align to TRBD2. Germline CDR1 reads GTSNPN; CDR2 reads SVGIG (reference sequence). The trim removed 2 bases at V and 8 bases at J, leaving 5 bases unmatched. There are 14 residues in the CDR3. CDR3 nucleotide sequence: TGTGCCTGGAGTCCTATAGCGGGAGGGTACATTCAGTACTTC. This codes for CAWSPIAGGYIQYF.

The chain links TRBV10-2 to TRBJ1-5; D call uncertain. Trimming took off 4 bases at V and 4 bases at J, with 11 bases between the two ends. Germline lookup yields CDR1 WSHSY and CDR2 SAAADI. The CDR3 is 14 amino acids. The CDR3 reads CASSGGGENQPQHF. Here the CDR3 DNA reads TGCGCCAGCAGTGGTGGCGGTGAAAATCAGCCCCAGCATTTT.

The chain has TRBV10-3 and TRBJ2-5; 12 nucleotides align to TRBD2. The CDR3 covers 15 residues. Germline-derived CDR1 and CDR2 are ENHRY and SYGVKD. Germline trimming cut 2 bases from V and 5 bases from J; bases unmatched to any gene: 3. DNA of the CDR3: TGTGCCATCAGTGAGACTAGCGGGGGGCGGGAGACCCAGTACTTC. It is translated as CAISETSGGRETQYF.